This T cell receptor (beta chain) comes out of a study of radiotherapy plus CTLA-4 blockade in lung cancer (dated by TCRdb to 2016 to 2019). Regarding the research as a whole: Objective responses were observed in 15% to 20% of enrolled patients, and disease control was achieved in 31%. Overall results and qualifications from the work: After treatment with radiotherapy and ipilimumab, TCR clones that came from tumors expanded in the peripheral blood. Early dynamic changes in blood T cell clones, together with increased serum interferon-beta after radiation, were reported as the strongest predictors of response.

For this clone: Its antigen is not yet known. Base-call qualities are not available, and no considerably larger clone is one nucleotide away.

Relative to germline, V is 1 base shorter and J is 8 bases shorter, with 11 bases between their ends. Taken from cysteine to phenylalanine, the CDR3 has 14 residues. Here the CDR3 DNA is all that survives: 42 bases in frame from base 1. For CDR1 and CDR2, the germline V gene (reference sequence) lists LNHDA and SQIVND. Library generation was performed with the immunoSEQ multiplex PCR assay. TCRdb provides this immuneACCESS table in a form limited to in-frame rearrangements. Some clones are lacking; in checked studies, under half of them reflect an unresolved V gene, and why the rest are absent is not known. The sample has approximately 12,000 clones on record, about 86% of them singletons. The leading ten clones occupy approximately 30% of the sample. The study tested focal radiation therapy combined with CTLA-4 blockade (ipilimumab) in patients with chemo-refractory metastatic non-small-cell lung cancer.

The chain is assembled from TRBV19 and TRBJ1-4; the D gene assignment is ambiguous. The receptor's source is a human donor with non-small cell lung cancer that progressed on radiotherapy plus ipilimumab. The sequenced sample was peripheral blood, obtained from a patient treated with radiotherapy plus ipilimumab. The CDR3 reads CASSIGARREKLFF. The DNA sequence is as follows: TGTGCCAGTAGTATAGGGGCTCGGCGCGAAAAACTGTTTTTT.